This T cell receptor (beta chain) stems from a study of blood T cell repertoires in COVID-19. Whole-study context: Italy, Spain and the United States were the sources of the convalescent and acute COVID-19 samples. T cells, B-cell-depleted T cells, or PBMCs supplied cDNA or gDNA.

Methods used by the authors: Scientists estimated how many nucleated cells there were by amplifying reference gene primers. Using immunoSEQ multiplex PCR, the repertoire was profiled, and TCRdb retains in-frame clones only, with some absent. The DNA gave D and trimming, while V, J and clone size come from that table. The data show around 290,000 clones, 70% to 90% seen once. The CDR3 covers 15 residues. Germline V CDR1 and CDR2: LNHDA, SQIVND (reference sequence). The V gene end was trimmed by 5 bases and the J gene end by 4 bases; junction bases not matched to a gene: 9. Sequenced input: peripheral blood. The sequence came from a woman aged 45-65 years who had recovered from COVID-19. The V call is TRBV19, the J call TRBJ2-5; TRBD1 matches at 8 bases. Here the CDR3 DNA reads TGTGCCAGTAGTGCCGACAGGGGTCCCGGAGAGACCCAGTACTTC. Encoded protein: CASSADRGPGETQYF. The complete variable domain, with remaining parts taken from reference TRBV19 and TRBJ2-5, reads DGGITQSPKYLFRKEGQNVTLSCEQNLNHDAMYWYRQDPGQGLRLIYYSQIVNDFQKGDIAEGYSVSREKKESFPLTVTSAQKNPTAFYLCASSADRGPGETQYFGPGTRLLVL.